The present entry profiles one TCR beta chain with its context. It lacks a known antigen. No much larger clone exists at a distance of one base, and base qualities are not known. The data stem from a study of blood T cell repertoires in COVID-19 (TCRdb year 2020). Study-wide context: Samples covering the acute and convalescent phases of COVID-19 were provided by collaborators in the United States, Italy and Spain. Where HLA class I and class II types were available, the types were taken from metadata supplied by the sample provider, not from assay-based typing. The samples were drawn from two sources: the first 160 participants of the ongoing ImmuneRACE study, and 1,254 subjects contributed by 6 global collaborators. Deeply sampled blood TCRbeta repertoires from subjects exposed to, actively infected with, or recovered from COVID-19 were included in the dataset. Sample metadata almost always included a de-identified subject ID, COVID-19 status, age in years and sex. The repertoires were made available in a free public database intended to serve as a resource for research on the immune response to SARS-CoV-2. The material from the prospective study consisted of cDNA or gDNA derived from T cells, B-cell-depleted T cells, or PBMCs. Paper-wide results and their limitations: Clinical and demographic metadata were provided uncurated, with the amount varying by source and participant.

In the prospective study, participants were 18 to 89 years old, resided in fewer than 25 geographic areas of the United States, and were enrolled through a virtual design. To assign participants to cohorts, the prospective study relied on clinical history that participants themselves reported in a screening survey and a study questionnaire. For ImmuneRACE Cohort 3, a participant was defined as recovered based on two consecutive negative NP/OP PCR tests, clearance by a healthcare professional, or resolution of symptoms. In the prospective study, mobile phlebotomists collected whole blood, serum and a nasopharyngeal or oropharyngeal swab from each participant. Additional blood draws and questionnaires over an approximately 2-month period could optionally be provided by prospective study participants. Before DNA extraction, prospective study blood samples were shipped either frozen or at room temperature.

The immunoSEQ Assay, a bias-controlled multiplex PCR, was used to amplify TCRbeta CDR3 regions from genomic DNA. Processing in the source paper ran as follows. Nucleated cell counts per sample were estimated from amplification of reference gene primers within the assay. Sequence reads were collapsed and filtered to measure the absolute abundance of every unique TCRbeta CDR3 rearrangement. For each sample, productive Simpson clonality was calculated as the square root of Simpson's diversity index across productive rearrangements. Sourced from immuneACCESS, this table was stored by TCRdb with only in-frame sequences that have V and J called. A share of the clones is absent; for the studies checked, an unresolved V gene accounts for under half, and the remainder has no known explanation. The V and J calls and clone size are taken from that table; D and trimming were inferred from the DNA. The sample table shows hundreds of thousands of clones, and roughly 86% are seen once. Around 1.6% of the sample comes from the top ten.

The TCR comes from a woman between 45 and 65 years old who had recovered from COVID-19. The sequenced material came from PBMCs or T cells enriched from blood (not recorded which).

The DNA sequence is TGTGCCAGCAGCCTGGGACTACCTGTAGGCTACGAGCAGTACTTC. It is translated as CASSLGLPVGYEQYF. The chain is made from TRBV7-2 and TRBJ2-7, with TRBD2 matching 7 junction bases. Clipping removes 5 bases from V and 3 bases from J, with 10 as the unmatched junction base count. The germline V gene yields SGHTA for CDR1 and FQGNSA for CDR2. The CDR3 spans 15 residues, from the cysteine through the phenylalanine. Only the CDR3 part of the read is kept: 45 bases, read in frame from the first base.